These T cell receptor beta chains were read from a single sample in a study of cytomegalovirus exposure and HLA in healthy donors. Libraries were prepared by immunoSEQ multiplex PCR; TCRdb keeps only in-frame clonotypes and omits some of them. This sample yields 95,000 or so clones, of which approximately 81% are seen a single time; around 4.2% belongs to the top ten. Sequences were obtained from PBMCs. The receptor source for this set is a woman in her seventies in good health and CMV-seropositive. The CDR3 runs from the conserved cysteine through the conserved F or W. The order of the fields is clone size, V gene, D gene, J gene, CDR3 protein, CDR3 DNA. A D gene is named only where the DNA matches it firmly. Clone size, where shown, is once, few, many, or a class for clones that have expanded.

NA	TRBV7-9	TRBD1	TRBJ1-3	CASSLNRDRGSGNTIYF	TGTGCCAGCAGCTTAAACCGGGACAGAGGCTCTGGAAACACCATATATTTT
NA	TRBV30	TRBD2	TRBJ2-2	CACLAGGPDTGELFF	TGTGCCTGCCTAGCGGGAGGGCCGGACACCGGGGAGCTGTTTTTT
NA	TRBV20-1	NA	TRBJ1-4	CSAREGEKLFF	TGCAGTGCTAGGGAGGGTGAAAAACTGTTTTTT
NA	TRBV10-3	NA	TRBJ2-1	CAISFENEQFF	TGTGCCATCAGTTTCGAGAATGAGCAGTTCTTC
NA	TRBV6-1	NA	TRBJ1-5	CASSDDSRNQPQHF	TGTGCCAGCAGTGATGACAGTAGGAATCAGCCCCAGCATTTT
few	TRBV4-2	TRBD2	TRBJ2-2	CASSQEGSGRGTGELFF	TGTGCCAGCAGCCAAGAGGGTAGCGGGAGAGGCACCGGGGAGCTGTTTTTT
NA	TRBV19	NA	TRBJ2-7	CASSRGTVSSYEQYF	TGTGCCAGTAGCCGCGGGACCGTTAGCTCCTACGAGCAGTACTTC
NA	TRBV11-2	TRBD2	TRBJ2-5	CASSLEIGRAFSRRETQYF	TGTGCCAGCAGCTTAGAGATCGGGAGGGCCTTCTCTAGGAGGGAGACCCAGTACTTC
NA	TRBV7-8	TRBD1	TRBJ2-5	CASSYRTGQETQYF	TGTGCCAGCAGCTATCGGACAGGGCAAGAGACCCAGTACTTC
NA	TRBV9	NA	TRBJ2-1	CASTLAWGSNEQFF	TGTGCCAGCACCCTAGCATGGGGTAGCAATGAGCAGTTCTTC
NA	TRBV4-2	NA	TRBJ2-1	CASSQGRGSHNEQFF	TGTGCCAGCAGCCAAGGCCGCGGAAGCCACAATGAGCAGTTCTTC
NA	TRBV15	TRBD2	TRBJ2-7	CATSRLAGGSSYEQYF	TGTGCCACCAGCAGACTAGCGGGTGGGAGCTCCTACGAGCAGTACTTC
NA	TRBV7-6	TRBD1	TRBJ1-4	CASSRDRGTNEKLFF	TGTGCCAGCAGCCGGGACAGGGGGACGAATGAAAAACTGTTTTTT
once	TRBV11-2	NA	TRBJ2-7	CASSLRGQSYEQYF	TGTGCCAGCAGCTTACGAGGACAGTCCTACGAGCAGTACTTC
NA	TRBV11-2	TRBD2	TRBJ2-3	CASSYTSGGTDTQYF	TGTGCCAGCAGCTACACTAGCGGGGGCACAGATACGCAGTATTTT
NA	TRBV4-1	NA	TRBJ2-2	CASSRTGSPSYTGELFF	TGCGCCAGCAGCCGTACAGGGTCCCCTTCCTACACCGGGGAGCTGTTTTTT
NA	TRBV5-1	NA	TRBJ2-5	CASRLRVTLGETQYF	TGCGCCAGCAGACTTCGGGTCACTCTGGGAGAGACCCAGTACTTC
NA	TRBV19	NA	TRBJ1-2	CASSKTDSYGYTF	TGTGCCAGTAGTAAAACGGACTCGTATGGCTACACCTTC
NA	TRBV9	NA	TRBJ1-6	CASSDRAGLGNSPLHF	TGTGCCAGCAGCGATCGTGCAGGGTTAGGGAATTCACCCCTCCACTTT
few	TRBV6-6	NA	TRBJ1-1	CASGSPLIPGNTEAFF	TGTGCCAGCGGCTCCCCCCTCATACCGGGGAACACTGAAGCTTTCTTT
NA	TRBV4-2	TRBD2	TRBJ2-1	CASSQPDFGGGGRARNEQFF	TGTGCCAGCAGCCAACCCGACTTCGGGGGAGGCGGGAGGGCCCGCAATGAGCAGTTCTTC
NA	TRBV7-2	TRBD2	TRBJ2-7	CASSFSGGPYEQYF	TGTGCCAGCAGTTTTTCGGGGGGTCCCTACGAGCAGTACTTC
few	TRBV5-6	NA	TRBJ1-2	CASSYTNYGYTF	TGTGCCAGCAGCTACACTAACTATGGCTACACCTTC
NA	TRBV6-4	NA	TRBJ1-6	CASRRGHGKDNSPLHF	TGTGCCAGCAGAAGAGGACACGGAAAAGATAATTCACCCCTCCACTTT
NA	TRBV4-3	TRBD1	TRBJ2-7	CASSQFLTGTGFDEQYF	TGCGCCAGCAGCCAGTTCCTCACCGGGACAGGGTTCGACGAGCAGTACTTC
NA	TRBV2	TRBD1	TRBJ2-1	CASSVRTGGGDEQFF	TGTGCCAGCAGTGTTAGGACAGGGGGCGGGGATGAGCAGTTCTTC
NA	TRBV19	TRBD2	TRBJ2-5	CASSIGAGGLEETQYF	TGTGCCAGTAGTATAGGGGCGGGAGGGCTTGAAGAGACCCAGTACTTC
NA	TRBV30	TRBD1	TRBJ2-6	CAWSVWTGRSGANVLTF	TGTGCCTGGAGTGTATGGACAGGACGCTCTGGGGCCAACGTCCTGACTTTC
NA	TRBV7-2	NA	TRBJ2-7	CASSFNAGYEQYF	TGTGCCAGCAGCTTTAACGCCGGCTACGAGCAGTACTTC
few	TRBV7-9	NA	TRBJ1-6	CSSSLSSGYNSPLHF	TGTTCCAGCAGCCTCAGTTCAGGGTATAATTCACCCCTCCACTTT
NA	TRBV4-1	NA	TRBJ1-2	CASSQDGRGTTGTNYGYTF	TGCGCCAGCAGCCAAGATGGGAGGGGTACTACCGGGACTAACTATGGCTACACCTTC
once	TRBV18	TRBD1	TRBJ2-3	CASSPVLGQALSDTQYF	TGTGCCAGCTCACCGGTCCTCGGACAGGCCCTCTCAGATACGCAGTATTTT
NA	TRBV18	NA	TRBJ2-1	CASSPRHFGRGVNNEQFF	TGTGCCAGCTCACCACGGCATTTTGGCAGGGGGGTTAACAATGAGCAGTTCTTC
once	TRBV7-3	TRBD2	TRBJ2-3	CASSLVAGGGADTQYF	TGTGCCAGCAGCTTAGTAGCGGGAGGAGGGGCAGATACGCAGTATTTT
NA	TRBV27	TRBD2	TRBJ2-1	CASSGLAGTYNEQFF	TGTGCCAGCAGCGGACTAGCGGGGACCTACAATGAGCAGTTCTTC
NA	TRBV6-6	NA	TRBJ2-5	CASSYSDFQETQYF	TGTGCCAGCAGTTACTCGGACTTCCAAGAGACCCAGTACTTC
NA	TRBV5-1	TRBD2	TRBJ2-3	CASRSGTATDTQYF	TGCGCCAGCAGAAGCGGGACCGCCACAGATACGCAGTATTTT